This T cell receptor (beta chain) derives from a study of CD8+ T cells in alopecia areata. The treatment was: oral pan-JAK inhibitor, 5-10 mg twice daily. This clone has only a few counts. RNA extraction and reverse transcription yielded cDNA as sequencing template. Sequencing used immunoSEQ multiplex PCR; TCRdb keeps in-frame clones, though not all of them. The sample lists approximately 130,000 clones; over 55% were seen once. Germline V lookup: CDR1 SGHDT, CDR2 YYEEEE. V was shortened by 4 bases and J by 2 bases, with 5 bases between the two germline ends. The CDR3 loop spans 12 amino acids. This sequence was found in a human donor with alopecia areata. Sequenced here: CD4+ T cells sorted from blood, sampled at week 4, from a patient treated with tofacitinib. The rearrangement joins TRBV5-6 to TRBJ2-3; D uncertain. The CDR3 coding sequence is TGTGCCAGCAGCATCCTCACAGATACGCAGTATTTT. Translation: CASSILTDTQYF.